This entry features one T cell receptor beta chain sequence. This record comes from a study of blood T cell repertoires in COVID-19. Study in general: Sites across the United States, Italy and Spain contributed samples from acute and convalescent COVID-19. PBMCs, B-cell-depleted T cells, or T cells were the source of the cDNA or gDNA that made up the material.

In the source study's methods: Estimation of nucleated cell counts relied on the amplification of reference gene primers. Libraries were prepared by immunoSEQ multiplex PCR; TCRdb keeps only in-frame clonotypes and omits some of them. Clone size and the V and J calls come from that table; the DNA yielded D and trimming. Seen here are a few hundred thousand clones, 70% to 90% observed once, and the top ten hold 0.7% to 1%. Followed over time, Seattle patients had been enrolled while infection was active. Trimming cost V 3 bases and J 7 bases; bases outside gene matches: 9. This CDR3 region has 18 residues. Germline V CDR1 and CDR2: LNHDA, SQIVND (reference sequence).

Material for sequencing was peripheral blood. The chain carries TRBV19 and TRBJ2-2; 15 bases are shared with TRBD2. The source of this sequence is a human donor with COVID-19, enrolled during active disease. The donor label of this sample is uncertain. CDR3 loop: CASSILRGLAGGSGELFF. Here the CDR3 DNA reads TGTGCCAGTAGTATTCTACGGGGACTAGCGGGAGGTAGCGGGGAGCTGTTTTTT.